The rows below give T cell receptor beta chains drawn from one sample of a study of early T cells in non-severe SARS-CoV-2 infection. TCRdb itself ran the 5' RACE reads through MiXCR, one entry per CDR3 protein. The table has about 31,000 distinct CDR3 sequences, approximately 6% seen once. The sequenced sample consisted of whole blood. The source of these receptors is an adult who was a healthcare worker with PCR-confirmed SARS-CoV-2 infection or an uninfected control (not recorded which). CDR3s include the opening cysteine and the closing phenylalanine or tryptophan.

>TRBV12-2
CASLPRTSEYF
>TRBV7-6
CASSRDTDQPQHF
>TRBV7-8
CASRLDSSSAPYNEQFF
>TRBV20-1
CSATQGGYGYTF
>TRBV5-1
CASSPQGDTEAFF
>TRBV6-5
CASSSGTEQPNYGYTF
>TRBV20-1
CSARFIRQAYEQYF
>TRBV27
CASGLAGGFEQYF
>TRBV3-1
CASSQDRARRSGANVLTF
>TRBV11-2
CASSLPGAMGEQYF
>TRBV10-3
CAISSGVAGGETQYF
>TRBV9
CASSSQGWYGNTIYF
>TRBV20-1
CSAKEPGGVNEQFF
>TRBV2
CASSDRRETQYF
>TRBV6-1
CASIPSGSAGELFF
>TRBV12-3/TRBV12-4
CASSSRPERQGDTQYF
>TRBV27
CASSFIAFGGTGELFF
>TRBV28
CASTPVAGGPGDTQYF
>TRBV5-1
CASMLGHQGYEQYF
>TRBV6-4
CASGTGGTDTQYF
>TRBV6-6
CASSRLRGFGELFF
>TRBV5-6
CASSLSGTSNYGYTF
>TRBV28
CASSSAGAGLETQYF
>TRBV7-2
CASSLVPQLLSNEQFF
>TRBV5-1
CASSFRGLYTEAFF
>TRBV20-1
CSAQPVPPLDEQFF
>TRBV2
CASREGPRRAFF
>TRBV15
CATSRDGLADQYNEQFF
>TRBV14
CASSPFTGTTLTDTQYF
>TRBV20-1
CSATDWSYEQYF
>TRBV5-1
CASSLEWVRSGELFF